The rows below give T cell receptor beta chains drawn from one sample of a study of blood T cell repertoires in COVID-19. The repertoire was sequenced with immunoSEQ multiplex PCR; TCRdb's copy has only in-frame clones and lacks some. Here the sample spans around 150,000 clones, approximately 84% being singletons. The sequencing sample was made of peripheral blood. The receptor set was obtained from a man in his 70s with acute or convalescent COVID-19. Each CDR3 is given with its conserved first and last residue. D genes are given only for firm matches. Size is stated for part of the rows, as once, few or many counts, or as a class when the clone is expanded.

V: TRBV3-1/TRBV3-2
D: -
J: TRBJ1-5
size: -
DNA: TGTGCCAGCAGCCACGGGGGGAGCAATCAGCCCCAGCATTTT
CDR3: CASSHGGSNQPQHF

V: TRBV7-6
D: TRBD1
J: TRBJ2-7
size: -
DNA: TGTGCCAGCAGCTTGAATATCGGACAGGGCGTTTACGAGCAGTACTTC
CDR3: CASSLNIGQGVYEQYF

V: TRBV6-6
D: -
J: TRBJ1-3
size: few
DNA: TGTGCCAGCAGTTACCTGGAGGCCAACTCTGGAAACACCATATATTTT
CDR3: CASSYLEANSGNTIYF

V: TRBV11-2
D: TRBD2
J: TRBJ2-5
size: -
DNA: TGTGCCAGCAGCTCGGGACTAGCGGGAGTAGAGACCCAGTACTTC
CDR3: CASSSGLAGVETQYF

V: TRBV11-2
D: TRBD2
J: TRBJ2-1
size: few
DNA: TGTGCCAGCACCCAAAGAGGGGGACTAGGGAGGGACAATGAGCAGTTCTTC
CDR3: CASTQRGGLGRDNEQFF

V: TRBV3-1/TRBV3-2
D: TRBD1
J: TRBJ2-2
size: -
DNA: TGTGCCAGCAGCCGACCTCCCGACAGGGGCCCCGGGGAGCTGTTTTTT
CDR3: CASSRPPDRGPGELFF

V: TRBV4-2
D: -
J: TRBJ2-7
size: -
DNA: TGTGCCAGCAGCCAAGACCGGGTCGGCTACGAGCAGTACTTC
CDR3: CASSQDRVGYEQYF

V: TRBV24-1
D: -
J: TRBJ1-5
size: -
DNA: TGTGCCACCAGTGGAGGGCAGGGGTTGCAGCCCCAGCATTTT
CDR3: CATSGGQGLQPQHF

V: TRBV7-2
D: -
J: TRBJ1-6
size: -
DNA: TGTGCCAGCAGCCCTCCCCGGAGACATAATTCACCCCTCCACTTT
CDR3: CASSPPRRHNSPLHF

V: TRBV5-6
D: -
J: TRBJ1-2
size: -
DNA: TGTGCCAGCAGCCCGGCCGGGCGGGGAGGCTACACCTTC
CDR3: CASSPAGRGGYTF

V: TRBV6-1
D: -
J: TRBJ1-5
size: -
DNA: TGTGCCAGCAGTGAAGGCCCCACAGGTAGCAATCAGCCCCAGCATTTT
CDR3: CASSEGPTGSNQPQHF

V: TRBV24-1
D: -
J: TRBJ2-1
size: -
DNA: TGTGCCACCGAAGCGTACAATGAGCAGTTCTTC
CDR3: CATEAYNEQFF

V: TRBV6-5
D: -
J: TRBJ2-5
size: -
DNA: TGTGCCAGCAGCCGAAGCCCGGGCCAAGAGACCCAGTACTTC
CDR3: CASSRSPGQETQYF

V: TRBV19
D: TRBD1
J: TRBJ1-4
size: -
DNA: TGTGCCAGTACTGATCCCCGGACAGGGACTAATGAAAAACTGTTTTTT
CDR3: CASTDPRTGTNEKLFF

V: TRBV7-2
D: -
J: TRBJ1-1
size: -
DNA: TGTGCCAGCAGGGATAAATACAGGGTCATGAACACTGAAGCTTTCTTT
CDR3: CASRDKYRVMNTEAFF

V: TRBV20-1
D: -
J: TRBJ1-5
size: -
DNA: TGCAGTGCTAGTTACGGCGGAAATCAGCCCCAGCATTTT
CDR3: CSASYGGNQPQHF

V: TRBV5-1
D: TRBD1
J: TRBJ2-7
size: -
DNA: TGCGCCAGCAGCGTGGACAGGAGCTACGAGCAGTACTTC
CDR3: CASSVDRSYEQYF

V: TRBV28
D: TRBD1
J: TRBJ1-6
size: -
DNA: TGTGCCAGCAGAAACCCGGGACAGGGAACCTCACCCCTCCACTTT
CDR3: CASRNPGQGTSPLHF

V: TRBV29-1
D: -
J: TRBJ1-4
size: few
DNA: TGCAGCGTCTTAGTGCCCGGGGCAACTAATGAAAAACTGTTTTTT
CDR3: CSVLVPGATNEKLFF

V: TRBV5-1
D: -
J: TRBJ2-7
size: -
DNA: TGCGCCAGCAGCCACCGGGGTGCAGCCACCTACGAGCAGTACTTC
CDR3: CASSHRGAATYEQYF

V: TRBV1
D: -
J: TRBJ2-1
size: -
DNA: TGCACCAGCAGCCATGAGTCTAAGTACAATGAGCAGTTCTTC
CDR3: CTSSHESKYNEQFF

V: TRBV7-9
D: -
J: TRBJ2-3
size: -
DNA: TGTGCCAGCAGCTTGTCGAGCGGTCGGGGGGATACGCAGTATTTT
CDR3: CASSLSSGRGDTQYF

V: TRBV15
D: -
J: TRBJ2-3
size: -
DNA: TGTGCCACCAGCAGAGGCGGGCGGAACACAGATACGCAGTATTTT
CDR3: CATSRGGRNTDTQYF

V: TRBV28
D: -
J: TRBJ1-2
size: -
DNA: TGTGCCAGCAGTTTATGGGACCGGACTGCAGGCTACACCTTC
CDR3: CASSLWDRTAGYTF

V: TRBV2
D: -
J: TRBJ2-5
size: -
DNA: TGTGCCAGCAGTGTTAGAGAGACCCAGTACTTC
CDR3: CASSVRETQYF

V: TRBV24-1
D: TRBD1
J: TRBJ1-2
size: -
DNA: TGTGCCACCAGTGACTCCGGGACAGGGAGCGGCTACACCTTC
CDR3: CATSDSGTGSGYTF

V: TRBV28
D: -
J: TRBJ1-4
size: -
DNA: TGTGCCAGCAGGCGTACAGGGTTTGATGAAAAACTGTTTTTT
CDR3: CASRRTGFDEKLFF

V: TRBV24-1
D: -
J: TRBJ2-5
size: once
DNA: TGTGCCACCACGACAGGCGATGGGAGGGCCCAGTACTTC
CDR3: CATTTGDGRAQYF

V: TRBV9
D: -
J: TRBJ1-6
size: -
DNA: TGTGCCAGCAGCGTAGCTCAAGGGAGTTCACCCCTCCACTTT
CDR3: CASSVAQGSSPLHF

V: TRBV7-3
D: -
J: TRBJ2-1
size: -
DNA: TGTGCCAGCAGCGCAAAGTGGATCTCGGGACTCAAAAACAATGAGCAGTTCTTC
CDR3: CASSAKWISGLKNNEQFF

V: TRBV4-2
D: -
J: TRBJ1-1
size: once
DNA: TGTGCCAGCAGCCAAGATTCGACGGAGTACATGAACACTGAAGCTTTCTTT
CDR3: CASSQDSTEYMNTEAFF

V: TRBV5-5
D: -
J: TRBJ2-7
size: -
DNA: TGTGCCAGCAGCTTGTTGGGGCTGGCCTACGAGCAGTACTTC
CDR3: CASSLLGLAYEQYF

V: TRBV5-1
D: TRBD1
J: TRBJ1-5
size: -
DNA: TGCGCCAGCAGCCTCAACCAGTTGGCGCGGGATTCAGGGGGGTATAGCAATCAGCCCCAGCATTTT
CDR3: CASSLNQLARDSGGYSNQPQHF

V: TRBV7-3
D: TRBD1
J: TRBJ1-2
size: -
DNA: TGTGCCAGCAGCTCCCCACAGGGGGAAAACTATGGCTACACCTTC
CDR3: CASSSPQGENYGYTF

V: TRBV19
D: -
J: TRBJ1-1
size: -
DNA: TGTGCCAGTGGATTTGGAGGGACTGAAGCTTTCTTT
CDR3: CASGFGGTEAFF

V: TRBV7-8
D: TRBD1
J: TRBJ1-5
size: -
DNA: TGTGCCAGCAGCTCATTCTCCGGGACAGGGAACAATCAGCCCCAGCATTTT
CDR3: CASSSFSGTGNNQPQHF

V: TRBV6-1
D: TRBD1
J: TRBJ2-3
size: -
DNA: TGTGCCAGCAGTGACACAGGGGGCGAAACAGATACGCAGTATTTT
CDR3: CASSDTGGETDTQYF

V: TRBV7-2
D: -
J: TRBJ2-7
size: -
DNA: TGTGCCAGCAGCTCACGAATACTAAGCTCCTACGAGCAGTACTTC
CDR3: CASSSRILSSYEQYF

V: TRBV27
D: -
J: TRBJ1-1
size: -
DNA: TGTGCCAGCAGTTTAGGGGGGTGGGGCACTGAAGCTTTCTTT
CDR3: CASSLGGWGTEAFF

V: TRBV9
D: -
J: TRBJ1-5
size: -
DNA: TGTGCCAGCAGCCCTACCGGGGAGAGCAATCAGCCCCAGCATTTT
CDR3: CASSPTGESNQPQHF

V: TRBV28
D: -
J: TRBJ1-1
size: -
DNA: TGTGCCAGCAGTTTAGCCCTCCCAACAGGGACGGCTTTCTTT
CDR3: CASSLALPTGTAFF

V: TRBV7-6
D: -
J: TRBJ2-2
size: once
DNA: TGTGCCAGCAGCTCCATGGGGCAGAGGGAGCTGTTTTTT
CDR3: CASSSMGQRELFF

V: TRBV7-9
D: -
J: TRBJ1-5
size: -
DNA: TGTGCCAGCAGCTTAGGACAGTCTAATCAGCCCCAGCATTTT
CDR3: CASSLGQSNQPQHF

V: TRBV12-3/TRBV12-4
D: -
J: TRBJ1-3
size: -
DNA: TGTGCCCTCCCTTCAGCGTCCGGAAACACCATATATTTT
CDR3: CALPSASGNTIYF

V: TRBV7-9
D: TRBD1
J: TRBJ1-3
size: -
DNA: TGTGCCAGCAGCCCCCCGTGGACAGGGACATCTGGAAACACCATATATTTT
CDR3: CASSPPWTGTSGNTIYF

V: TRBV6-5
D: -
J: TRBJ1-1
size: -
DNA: TGTGCCAGCAGTTACTACATCGGGGGCACTGAAGCTTTCTTT
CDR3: CASSYYIGGTEAFF

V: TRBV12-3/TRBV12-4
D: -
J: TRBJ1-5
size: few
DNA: TGTGCCAGCAGCCAACTCGAAACTCAGCCCCAGCATTTT
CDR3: CASSQLETQPQHF

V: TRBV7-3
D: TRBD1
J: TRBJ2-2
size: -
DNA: TGTGCCAGCAGCCGATACCTGGGACAGGGTGGAAGCGGGGAGCTGTTTTTT
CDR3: CASSRYLGQGGSGELFF

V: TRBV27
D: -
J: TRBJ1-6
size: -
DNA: TGTGCCAGCCAAAGACTGAGGCGGGACTCACCCCTCCACTTT
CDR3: CASQRLRRDSPLHF

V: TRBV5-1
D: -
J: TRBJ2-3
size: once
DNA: TGCGCCAGCAGCTCCGGGGGGCACTCAGATACGCAGTATTTT
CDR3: CASSSGGHSDTQYF

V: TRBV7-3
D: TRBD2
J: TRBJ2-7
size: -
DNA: TGTGCCAGCAGCTTATGGGGTCCAGCGGGAGCTCACGAGCAGTACTTC
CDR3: CASSLWGPAGAHEQYF

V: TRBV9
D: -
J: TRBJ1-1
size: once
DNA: TGTGCCAGCAGCGTACAAGGAGGCACTGAAGCTTTCTTT
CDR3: CASSVQGGTEAFF

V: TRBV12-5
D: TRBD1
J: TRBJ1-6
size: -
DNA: TGTGCTAGTGGTCCCGGACAGGGATCTTATAGTTCACCCCTCCACTTT
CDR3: CASGPGQGSYSSPLHF